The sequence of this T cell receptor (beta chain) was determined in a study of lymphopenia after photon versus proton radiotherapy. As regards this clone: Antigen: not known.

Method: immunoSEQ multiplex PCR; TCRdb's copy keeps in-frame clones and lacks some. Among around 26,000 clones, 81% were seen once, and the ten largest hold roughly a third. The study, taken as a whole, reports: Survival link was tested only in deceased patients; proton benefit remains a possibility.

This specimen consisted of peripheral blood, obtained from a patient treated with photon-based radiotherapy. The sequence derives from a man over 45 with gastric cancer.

CDR3 residues: CASGLAGVSGELFF. In nucleotides, the CDR3 is TGCGCCAGCGGACTAGCGGGGGTTTCAGGGGAGCTGTTTTTT. The chain links TRBV5-1 to TRBJ2-2; 13 bases map to TRBD2. Germline lookup yields CDR1 SGHRS and CDR2 YFSETQ. The CDR3 is 14 amino acids. V lost 7 bases and J lost 8; bases outside the gene matches: 5.